The rows below give T cell receptor beta chains drawn from one sample of a study of T cells in Graves' hyperthyroidism and ophthalmopathy. TCRdb used MiXCR to reprocess the multiplex PCR reads, holding one entry per CDR3 protein. The sample consists of 400,000 to 500,000 distinct CDR3 sequences, about 14% of them appearing once. Sequenced sample: blood. These receptors originate from a man aged 18 to 29 with Graves' ophthalmopathy. The CDR3 runs from the conserved cysteine through the conserved F or W. The D gene is left open where the match is weak. Size tells how often a clone was seen (once, few, many) or the class of an expanded clone, and some rows leave it out.

>TRBJ2-5|NA|many|TRBV6-5
TGTGCCAGCAGTTACCACCAGGCAGCCGAAGAGACCCAGTACTTC
CASSYHQAAEETQYF
>TRBJ2-1|NA|many|TRBV7-9
TGTGCCAGCAGCTTAAGCGGCAACAATGAGCAGTTCTTC
CASSLSGNNEQFF
>TRBJ2-5|TRBD2|many|TRBV20-1
TGCAGTGCGCCCCTGATACTGCAGCGGGGGCCTAAGAGGGCCCAGTACTTC
CSAPLILQRGPKRAQYF
>TRBJ2-7|NA|many|TRBV12-3/TRBV12-4
TGTGCCAGCACCCGGGGGAACGAGCAGTACTTC
CASTRGNEQYF
>TRBJ2-1|NA|many|TRBV10-3
TGTGCCATCAGTGCCGGGTATGAGCAGTTCTTC
CAISAGYEQFF
>TRBJ2-7|NA|many|TRBV7-6
TGTGCCAGCAGCTTATTTCAGCGGGACAGGTACGGCTACGAGCAGTACTTC
CASSLFQRDRYGYEQYF
>TRBJ1-5|TRBD1|few|TRBV7-2
TGTGCCAGCAGCTGGGGGCCGGGACAGGGAAGCAATCAGCCCCAGCATTTT
CASSWGPGQGSNQPQHF
>TRBJ2-1|NA|many|TRBV7-2
TGTGCCAGCAGCTTAGCACCCGCAGGCTCCTACAATGAGCAGTTCTTC
CASSLAPAGSYNEQFF
>TRBJ2-1|TRBD2|NA|TRBV20-1
TGCAGTGCTCGGACTAGTTCCTCCTACAATGAGCAGTTCTTC
CSARTSSSYNEQFF
>TRBJ2-7|NA|NA|TRBV7-6
TGTGCCAGCAGCGCCGACGGAGGATCCTACGAGCAGTACTTC
CASSADGGSYEQYF
>TRBJ2-7|TRBD2|once|TRBV13
TGTGCCAGCAGCCTAGCGGGAGGGCCAACAACTTACGAGCAGTACTTC
CASSLAGGPTTYEQYF
>TRBJ2-7|NA|many|TRBV20-1
TGCAGTGCTAGGGTCCCGGGACTTATATCTTACGAGCAGTACTTC
CSARVPGLISYEQYF
>TRBJ1-6|NA|few|TRBV15
TGTGCCACCAGCAGAGACAGGGTCTCCTATAATTCACCCCTCCACTTT
CATSRDRVSYNSPLHF
>TRBJ2-7|NA|few|TRBV5-1
TGCGCCAGCAGCTTTAATACAGGACCTTCCTACGAGCAGTACTTC
CASSFNTGPSYEQYF
>TRBJ2-5|TRBD2|NA|TRBV25-1
TGTGCCAGTTGGGAGGGGGAGACCCAGTACTTC
CASWEGETQYF
>TRBJ2-3|NA|many|TRBV5-6
TGTGCCAGCAGCTTGTTCGATACGCAGTATTTT
CASSLFDTQYF
>TRBJ2-2|TRBD2|NA|TRBV7-3
TGTGCCAGCAGAGAGAATAGCGGGATTGGCACCGGGGAGCTGTTTTTT
CASRENSGIGTGELFF
>TRBJ2-4|TRBD2|many|TRBV28
TGTGCCAGCAGTTTCCCACGGACTAGCGGGATTAACATTCAGTACTTC
CASSFPRTSGINIQYF
>TRBJ2-7|TRBD2|NA|TRBV5-6
TGTGCCAGCAGCCCTCGACTAGCGGGACCCTACGAGCAGTACTTC
CASSPRLAGPYEQYF
>TRBJ2-1|TRBD2|many|TRBV18
TGTGCCAGCTCACCATCCCTAGCGGGGTCCTACAATGAGCAGTTCTTC
CASSPSLAGSYNEQFF
>TRBJ2-7|TRBD1|NA|TRBV6-5
TGTGCCAGCAGTTACTCGAACAGGGGCAGTTACCCAGGCGAGCAGTACTTC
CASSYSNRGSYPGEQYF
>TRBJ2-5|NA|many|TRBV2
TGTGCAACACAGCGTAGTCAGGGGCAAGAGACCCAGTACTTC
CATQRSQGQETQYF
>TRBJ1-6|TRBD1|many|TRBV5-5
TGTGCCAGCAGCTGGGGGGACAGGGAAAATTCACCCCTCCACTTT
CASSWGDRENSPLHF
>TRBJ2-1|NA|few|TRBV4-2
TGTGCCAGCAGCCAAGACGCCCCACAGACCCGCTCCTACAATGAGCAGTTCTTC
CASSQDAPQTRSYNEQFF
>TRBJ1-5|NA|few|TRBV19
TGTGCCAGTGGACACAATCAGCCCCAGCATTTT
CASGHNQPQHF
>TRBJ2-7|NA|NA|TRBV20-1
TGCAGTGCTAGTGGAGGCCCCATGGACGAGCAGTACTTC
CSASGGPMDEQYF
>TRBJ1-1|NA|many|TRBV19
TGTGCCAGTAGGATGTGGGCGACTGAAGCTTTCTTT
CASRMWATEAFF
>TRBJ2-7|TRBD2|NA|TRBV27
TGTGCCAGCAGTTTGAAGCGGGGGGGCCTCGAGCAGTACTTC
CASSLKRGGLEQYF
>TRBJ2-3|TRBD2|many|TRBV2
TGTGCCAGCAGTCAGGCGGGAGGAGGTGGAGATACGCAGTATTTT
CASSQAGGGGDTQYF
>TRBJ2-3|TRBD2|few|TRBV7-6
TGTGCCAGCAGCTTAGTTAGCGGGGGGGCGTCAGATACGCAGTATTTT
CASSLVSGGASDTQYF
>TRBJ2-1|TRBD2|NA|TRBV11-1
TGTGCCAGCAGCCTAGCGGGAGGGCCTGGGACCAATGAGCAGTTCTTC
CASSLAGGPGTNEQFF
>TRBJ2-5|TRBD1|many|TRBV24-1
TGTGCCACCAGTGAAAGGGGACAGCCAGAGGAGACCCAGTACTTC
CATSERGQPEETQYF
>TRBJ1-4|TRBD1|many|TRBV12-3/TRBV12-4
TGTGCCAGCAGACCCGGGACAGGGCATAATGAAAAACTGTTTTTT
CASRPGTGHNEKLFF
>TRBJ2-7|NA|many|TRBV27
TGTGCCAGCAGTTCGGGAATCTGGCCAGGGAATTACTACGAGCAGTACTTC
CASSSGIWPGNYYEQYF
>TRBJ1-2|NA|NA|TRBV6-1
TGTGCCAGCAGGGGGGCGGGGGGCTACACCTTC
CASRGAGGYTF
>TRBJ1-3|NA|many|TRBV5-6
TGTGCCAGCAGCTTCGGGACTCAAGGAAACACCATATATTTT
CASSFGTQGNTIYF
>TRBJ1-2|NA|many|TRBV6-2/TRBV6-3
TGTGCCAGCAGTTCCGCAGGGGACCACTATGGCTACACCTTC
CASSSAGDHYGYTF
>TRBJ1-1|NA|NA|TRBV3-1
TGTGCCAGCAGCCAACCTGGGGCTGGAACTGAAGCTTTCTTT
CASSQPGAGTEAFF
>TRBJ2-3|TRBD1|few|TRBV5-1
TGCGCCAGCAGCTTGCCGAGACAGGGGGCGGCCACAGATACGCAGTATTTT
CASSLPRQGAATDTQYF
>TRBJ1-2|NA|NA|TRBV6-5
TGTGCCAGCAGTTACAGCGGGGAAGATGGCTACACCTTC
CASSYSGEDGYTF
>TRBJ1-1|NA|NA|TRBV6-2/TRBV6-3
TGTGCCAGCAGATCGAGGAGTGTTGGTTCCATGAACACTGAAGCTTTCTTT
CASRSRSVGSMNTEAFF
>TRBJ2-7|TRBD1|NA|TRBV3-1
TGTGCCAGCAGCCGCCCCGGGACAGGGACCTACGAGCAGTACTTC
CASSRPGTGTYEQYF
>TRBJ1-2|NA|many|TRBV5-1
TGCGCCAGCAGAACAACAGGGCTCCCTAACTATGGCTACACCTTC
CASRTTGLPNYGYTF
>TRBJ1-2|TRBD1|NA|TRBV20-1
TGCAGTGCTAGTATAAGGGACAGGGTTAACTATGGCTACACCTTC
CSASIRDRVNYGYTF
>TRBJ2-1|NA|NA|TRBV4-1
TGCGCCAGCAGCCAATTACCAGTAGAGTCAAGCTCCTACAATGAGCAGTTCTTC
CASSQLPVESSSYNEQFF